This T cell receptor (beta chain) came from a study of regulatory T cells in long-lasting Graves disease. This sample's time point: newly diagnosed GD, antithyroid drugs for less than 3 months. The TCR library was prepared using RNA isolated from PBMCs. Trimming pared 4 bases from V and 4 bases from J, leaving 14 bases between. In germline, CDR1 is MGHRA, CDR2 YSYEKL. The CDR3 extends over 15 amino acids. Arm-PCR with iRepertoire HTBI primers amplified the CDR3 regions for these TCR beta libraries. MiXCR was run by TCRdb on the multiplex PCR reads, yielding one entry per CDR3 protein. The sample yields 450,000 to 500,000 distinct CDR3 sequences, roughly 16% seen once. The sample also formed part of further work on T cells in Graves' hyperthyroidism and ophthalmopathy.

The chain combines TRBV4-1 with TRBJ1-5; D perhaps matches TRBD1 (6 bases). The sequences come from peripheral blood mononuclear cells (PBMCs), collected at new diagnosis, from a patient treated with antithyroid drugs. The origin of this receptor is a man aged 40-49 years with Graves disease. This CDR3 reads CASSPLGGGNQPQHF. The CDR3 nucleotides are TGCGCCAGCAGCCCCCTAGGGGGTGGTAATCAGCCCCAGCATTTT.